Below, 25 T cell receptor beta chains from the same sample are listed, as sequenced in a study of T cell responses to AZD1222 COVID-19 vaccine. Sequencing used immunoSEQ multiplex PCR; TCRdb keeps in-frame clones, though not all of them. The sample holds some 90,000 clones, 75% to 90% seen once. This specimen consisted of peripheral blood, obtained on day 0 of AZD1222 vaccination. Receptor source: an adult in good health.

The rearrangement links TRBV13 to TRBJ1-2, with D perhaps matching TRBD1 (6 bases). Germline V gene lookup returns CDR1 PRHDT and CDR2 FYEKMQ (reference sequence). The CDR3 has 14 amino acids. The V end was cut by 3 bases, the J end by 3 bases, with 11 bases between. As DNA, the CDR3 is TGTGCCAGCAGCTTCAGGGGTATGTACTATGGCTACACCTTC. Protein product: CASSFRGMYYGYTF.

V and J are TRBV6-5 and TRBJ2-7, with D possibly TRBD2 on 5 matching bases. The CDR3 has 11 residues. Germline V gene lookup returns CDR1 MNHEY and CDR2 SVGAGI. Deletions cut 6 bases from V and 4 bases from J, with 7 bases between. The CDR3 is CASSTGYEQYF. Here the CDR3 DNA reads TGTGCCAGCAGCACGGGGTACGAGCAGTACTTC.

The chain combines TRBV10-3 with TRBJ2-1; D might be TRBD2 (6 bases). The V and J ends lost 3 bases and 1 base respectively, with 10 bases between them. Germline V gene sequence: CDR1 ENHRY, CDR2 SYGVKD. The CDR3 length is 15 residues. This CDR3 is CAISDRDSSYNEQFF. The CDR3 coding sequence is TGTGCCATCAGTGACCGGGACTCATCCTACAATGAGCAGTTCTTC.

V gene TRBV20-1 combines with J gene TRBJ1-1; no reliable D call. The V and J ends lost 3 bases and 3 bases respectively, with 8 bases between them. Germline loops: CDR1 DFQATT, CDR2 SNEGSKA (reference sequence). CDR3 length equals 12 residues. CDR3 sequence (DNA): TGCAGTGCTAGTGACGGAGACACTGAAGCTTTCTTT. It codes for CSASDGDTEAFF.

The chain recombines TRBV14 with TRBJ2-7, with 8 nucleotides matching TRBD1. Trimming cost V 4 bases and J 7 bases; bases outside gene matches: 6. Germline V CDR1 and CDR2: SGHDN, FVKESK. The CDR3 consists of 13 residues. CDR3 sequence reads: CASSLGQEGEQYF. CDR3 DNA sequence: TGTGCCAGCAGCCTGGGACAGGAAGGGGAGCAGTACTTC.

The chain is built from TRBV6-4 and TRBJ2-1; the match to TRBD1 covers 8 bases. The CDR3 runs to 17 residues. V trimming: 5 bases; J trimming: 0 bases; junction bases outside the gene matches: 9. Germline CDR1 MRHNA, CDR2 SNTAGT. CDR3 DNA: TGTGCCAGCAGTCCGACAGGGGAGTCTACCTCCTACAATGAGCAGTTCTTC. It yields the protein CASSPTGESTSYNEQFF.

CDR3 sequence (DNA): TGCAGCGTTTCGGGGAACACTGAAGCTTTCTTT. The encoded protein is CSVSGNTEAFF. The chain couples TRBV29-1 to TRBJ1-1, with D unresolved. The CDR3 has 11 amino acids. The ends were cut back, 5 bases at V and 1 base at J, with 5 bases in the middle. Per germline, CDR1 SQVTM and CDR2 ANQGSEA.

The V and J genes are TRBV19 and TRBJ2-1; D is uncertain. V was trimmed by 5 bases and J by 7 bases, leaving 12 bases between them. CDR3 length: 13 residues. Germline loops: CDR1 LNHDA, CDR2 SQIVND (reference sequence). CDR3 protein: CASSQVASNEQFF. CDR3 in DNA: TGTGCCAGTAGTCAGGTCGCCTCGAATGAGCAGTTCTTC.

V and J are TRBV5-1 and TRBJ2-1, with D unresolved. The CDR3 has 13 residues. Germline CDR1 SGHRS, CDR2 YFSETQ. V lost 0 bases, J lost 7 bases, and 8 bases lay in between. CDR3 sequence: CASSLDPGNEQFF. DNA for the CDR3: TGCGCCAGCAGCTTGGATCCTGGGAATGAGCAGTTCTTC.

The sample holds one count of this clone. This sequence joins TRBV19 and TRBJ1-2; D is possibly TRBD1 (6 bases). The CDR3 length is 16 residues. Trimming left V 4 bases short and J 0 bases short, with 15 bases between. Germline loops: CDR1 LNHDA, CDR2 SQIVND (reference sequence). The CDR3 nucleotides are TGTGCCAGTAGTAATGGTAGGACAGTGACTAACTATGGCTACACCTTC. Its translation is CASSNGRTVTNYGYTF.

The chain links TRBV7-8 to TRBJ1-4; D unclear. The CDR3 loop spans 13 amino acids. Looked up from germline, CDR1 is SGHVS and CDR2 is FQNEAQ. Trimming cost V 8 bases and J 6 bases, with 13 bases left between them. As DNA, the CDR3 is TGTGCCAGCGGTCTGCGGATCTATGAAAAACTGTTTTTT. This encodes CASGLRIYEKLFF.

The genes are TRBV27 and TRBJ2-2; D is undetermined. Trimming removed 0 bases at V and 6 bases at J, with 11 bases between. The CDR3 runs to 15 residues. Germline-derived CDR1 and CDR2 are MNHEY and SMNVEV (reference sequence). The CDR3 DNA sequence: TGTGCCAGCAGTTTATCCCAGGTCGTTCCCGGGGAGCTGTTTTTT. Protein: CASSLSQVVPGELFF.

The chain carries TRBV11-2 and TRBJ1-1, with no clear D. Germline V gives CDR1 SGHAT, CDR2 FQNNGV. Trimming removed 6 bases at V and 0 bases at J, with 8 bases between. This CDR3 is built from 13 residues. Here the CDR3 DNA reads TGTGCCAGCAGTTCTCATATGAACACTGAAGCTTTCTTT. Its translation is CASSSHMNTEAFF.

This clone turned up a few times. CDR3 sequence: CSASERENEQFF. CDR3 nucleotides: TGCAGTGCTAGTGAGCGGGAGAATGAGCAGTTCTTC. The rearrangement joins TRBV20-1 to TRBJ2-1, with TRBD2 matching 8 bases. CDR1 is DFQATT, CDR2 SNEGSKA, per germline (reference sequence). Germline trimming cut 3 bases from V and 7 bases from J; bases unmatched to any gene: 2. The CDR3 has 12 residues.

This clone was counted a few times. The rearrangement uses TRBV5-6 and TRBJ2-7; D ambiguous. Per germline, CDR1 SGHDT and CDR2 YYEEEE. CDR3 size: 12 residues. Trimming shortened V by 0 bases and J by 6 bases, and 7 bases separated the two germline ends. CDR3 loop: CASSLDAIEQYF. CDR3 sequence (DNA): TGTGCCAGCAGCTTGGATGCGATCGAGCAGTACTTC.

The chain carries TRBV6-5 and TRBJ1-3; 8 nucleotides match TRBD1. The V and J ends lost 4 bases and 0 bases, in that order; junction bases with no gene match: 5. The germline V gene encodes CDR1 MNHEY and CDR2 SVGAGI. This CDR3 is 16 amino acids long. DNA of the CDR3: TGTGCCAGCAGTTCCGCGACAGGGGTCTCTGGAAACACCATATATTTT. Protein: CASSSATGVSGNTIYF.

This chain uses TRBV27 with TRBJ1-6, with unresolved D. There are 15 residues in the CDR3. Germline V gives CDR1 MNHEY, CDR2 SMNVEV (reference sequence). Trimming took 6 bases from V and 6 from J, leaving 15 bases between them. As DNA, the CDR3 is TGTGCCAGCAGGCAGCCCGGGAACATTAATTCACCCCTCCACTTT. This codes for CASRQPGNINSPLHF.

This chain uses TRBV10-1 with TRBJ2-7, with D perhaps TRBD1 (6 bases). The CDR3 is 16 amino acids. The V and J ends lost 0 bases and 3 bases respectively, with 15 bases between them. Germline CDR1 is WNHNN and CDR2 is SYGVQD (reference sequence). CDR3 protein: CASSESETRGGYEQYF. The CDR3 DNA reads TGCGCCAGCAGTGAGTCGGAGACCAGAGGGGGCTACGAGCAGTACTTC.

V and J are TRBV19 and TRBJ1-2; D unclear. CDR1 and CDR2 (germline): LNHDA, SQIVND (reference sequence). V was clipped by 5 bases and J by 4 bases, with 14 bases between them. The CDR3 sequence is 14 residues long. In DNA form, the CDR3 reads TGTGCCAGTAGTTTCACCTTCCTGTCCTATGGCTACACCTTC. It codes for CASSFTFLSYGYTF.

The chain recombines TRBV2 with TRBJ2-1, with 8 bases matching TRBD1. This CDR3 is built from 14 residues. Germline V gives CDR1 SNHLY, CDR2 FYNNEI. V shed 5 bases, J shed 4 bases, and the junction held 4 bases outside the gene matches. The CDR3 loop reads CASSWGTGYNEQFF. CDR3 coding DNA: TGTGCCAGCAGTTGGGGGACAGGATACAATGAGCAGTTCTTC.

This chain uses TRBV10-3 with TRBJ2-3, with 9 bases fitting TRBD2. V gave up 4 bases and J gave up 3 bases; unmatched junction bases: 5. Germline assignment: CDR1 ENHRY and CDR2 SYGVKD. This CDR3 region has 15 residues. CDR3 nucleotides: TGTGCCATCAGTGGCGGAGCGGGAGGAACAGATACGCAGTATTTT. Its protein product is CAISGGAGGTDTQYF.

This chain joins TRBV6-5 and TRBJ2-1; the match to TRBD2 covers 11 bases. This CDR3 region has 15 residues. Per the germline V gene, CDR1 is MNHEY and CDR2 is SVGAGI. Losses at the gene ends were 6 bases for V and 7 bases for J; bases not matched to a gene: 8. In DNA, the CDR3 is TGTGCCAGCAGGAAAACTAGCGGGGGATGGAATGAGCAGTTCTTC. It is translated as CASRKTSGGWNEQFF.

The V call is TRBV18, the J call TRBJ1-1, with a possible D match to TRBD1 (6 bases). Germline V lookup: CDR1 KGHSH, CDR2 LQKENI. With 4 bases removed from V and 0 bases from J, the gap between germline ends came to 18 bases. The CDR3 spans 17 residues. CDR3 bases: TGTGCCAGCTCACAAAATCCGGGACAAAGGATGAACACTGAAGCTTTCTTT. This sequence encodes CASSQNPGQRMNTEAFF.

The V gene is TRBV6-4, the J gene TRBJ2-3; a weak D match, TRBD2 (6 bases). Trimming cost V 4 bases and J 0 bases, with 8 bases left between them. The CDR3 extends over 14 amino acids. The germline V gene has CDR1 MRHNA and CDR2 SNTAGT. Here the CDR3 DNA reads TGTGCCAGCAGTGGCAGCGGGAGCACAGATACGCAGTATTTT. Its translation: CASSGSGSTDTQYF.

This sequence joins TRBV6-5 and TRBJ2-1; TRBD1 is a possible D gene (6 bases). V lost 5 bases and J 4 bases, leaving 15 bases between the germline ends. The CDR3 consists of 15 residues. Germline CDR1 is MNHEY and CDR2 is SVGAGI. Written as DNA, the CDR3 is TGTGCCAGCAGTAGACAGGTCGAACTATACAATGAGCAGTTCTTC. Translating it yields CASSRQVELYNEQFF.